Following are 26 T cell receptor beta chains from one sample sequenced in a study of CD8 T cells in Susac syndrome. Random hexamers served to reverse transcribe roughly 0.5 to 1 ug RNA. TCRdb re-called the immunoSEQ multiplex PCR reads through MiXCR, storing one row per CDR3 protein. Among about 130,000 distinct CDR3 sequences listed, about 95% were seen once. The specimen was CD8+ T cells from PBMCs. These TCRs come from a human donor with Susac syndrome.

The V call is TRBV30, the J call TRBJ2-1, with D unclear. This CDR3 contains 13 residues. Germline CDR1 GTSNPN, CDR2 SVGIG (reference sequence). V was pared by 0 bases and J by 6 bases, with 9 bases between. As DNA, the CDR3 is TGTGCCTGGAGTGTAGGGCACCGCAATGAGCAGTTCTTC. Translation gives CAWSVGHRNEQFF. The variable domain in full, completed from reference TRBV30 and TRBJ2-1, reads SQTIHQWPATLVQPVGSPLSLECTVEGTSNPNLYWYRQAAGRGLQLLFYSVGIGQISSEVPQNLSASRPQDRQFILSSKKLLLSDSGFYLCAWSVGHRNEQFFGPGTRLTVL.

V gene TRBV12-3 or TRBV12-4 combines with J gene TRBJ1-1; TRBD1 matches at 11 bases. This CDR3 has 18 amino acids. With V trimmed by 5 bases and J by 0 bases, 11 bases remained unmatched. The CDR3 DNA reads TGTGCCAGCAGTCCGATGACCGGGACAGGGGGTCTGAACACTGAAGCTTTCTTT. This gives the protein CASSPMTGTGGLNTEAFF.

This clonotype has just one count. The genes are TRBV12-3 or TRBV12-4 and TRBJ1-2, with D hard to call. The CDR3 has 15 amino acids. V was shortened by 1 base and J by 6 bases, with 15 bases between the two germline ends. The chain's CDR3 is CASSLGGQLLDGYTF. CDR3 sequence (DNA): TGTGCCAGCAGTTTAGGAGGTCAGCTATTGGATGGCTACACCTTC.

CDR3 loop: CASSQDTGRDTEAFF. The CDR3, as DNA: TGTGCCAGCAGCCAAGATACAGGGAGAGACACTGAAGCTTTCTTT. The chain carries TRBV3-1 and TRBJ1-1, with a tentative D call TRBD1 (6 bases). Germline CDR1 is LGHDT and CDR2 is YNNKEL (reference sequence). The CDR3 contains 15 residues. V lost 0 bases and J lost 3, with 11 bases in between.

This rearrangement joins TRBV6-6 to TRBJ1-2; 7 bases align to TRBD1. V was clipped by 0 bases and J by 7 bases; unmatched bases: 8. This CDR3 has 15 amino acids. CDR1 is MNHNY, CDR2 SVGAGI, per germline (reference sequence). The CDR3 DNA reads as TGTGCCAGCAGTTACTCCCCTCTGGGACAGACTGGCTACACCTTC. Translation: CASSYSPLGQTGYTF.

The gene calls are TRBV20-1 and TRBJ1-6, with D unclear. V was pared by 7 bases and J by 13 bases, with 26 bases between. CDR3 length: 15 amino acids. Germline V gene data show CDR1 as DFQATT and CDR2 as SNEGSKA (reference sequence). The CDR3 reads CSVPSTGLGNKPLHF. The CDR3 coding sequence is TGCAGTGTTCCTTCGACGGGATTGGGGAATAAGCCCCTCCACTTT.

CDR3 in amino acids: CASSLTSGGEPYNEQFF. CDR3 DNA sequence: TGTGCCAGCAGTTTGACTAGCGGGGGGGAACCCTACAATGAGCAGTTCTTC. The chain recombines TRBV12-3 or TRBV12-4 with TRBJ2-1; TRBD2 aligns across 14 bases. The junction had 3 bases not matched to a gene; V was cut back by 3 bases and J by 2 bases. The CDR3 sequence is 17 residues long.

CDR3 nucleotides: TGCAGCGTTGCGAGACGCACTGAAGCTTTCTTT. Translating gives CSVARRTEAFF. The rearrangement joins TRBV29-1 to TRBJ1-1, with D hard to call. The germline V and J ends were trimmed by 4 bases and 4 bases, with 7 bases remaining between them. This CDR3 is 11 amino acids long. Germline CDR1 SQVTM, CDR2 ANQGSEA.

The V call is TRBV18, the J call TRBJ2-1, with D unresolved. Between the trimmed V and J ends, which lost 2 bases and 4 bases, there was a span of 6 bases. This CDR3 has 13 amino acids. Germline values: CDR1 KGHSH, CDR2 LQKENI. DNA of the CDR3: TGTGCCAGCTCACCATGGCTTTACAATGAGCAGTTCTTC. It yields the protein CASSPWLYNEQFF.

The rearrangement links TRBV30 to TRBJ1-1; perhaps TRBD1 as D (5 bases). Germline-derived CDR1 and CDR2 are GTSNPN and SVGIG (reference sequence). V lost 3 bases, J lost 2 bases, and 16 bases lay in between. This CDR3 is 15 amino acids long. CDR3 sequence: CAWRSWEGPNTEAFF. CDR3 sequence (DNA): TGTGCCTGGAGGTCCTGGGAGGGGCCTAACACTGAAGCTTTCTTT.

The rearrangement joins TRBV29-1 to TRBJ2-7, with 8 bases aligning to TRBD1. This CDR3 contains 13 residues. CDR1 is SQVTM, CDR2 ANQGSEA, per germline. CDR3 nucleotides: TGCAGTGTCGCTGGGACAGGCTACTACGAGCAGTACTTC. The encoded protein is CSVAGTGYYEQYF.

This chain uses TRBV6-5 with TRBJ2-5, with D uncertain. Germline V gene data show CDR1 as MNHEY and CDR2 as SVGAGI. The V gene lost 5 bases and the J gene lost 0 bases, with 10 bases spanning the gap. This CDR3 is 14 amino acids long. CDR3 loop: CASSPQANQETQYF. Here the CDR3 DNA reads TGTGCCAGCAGTCCCCAGGCGAACCAAGAGACCCAGTACTTC.

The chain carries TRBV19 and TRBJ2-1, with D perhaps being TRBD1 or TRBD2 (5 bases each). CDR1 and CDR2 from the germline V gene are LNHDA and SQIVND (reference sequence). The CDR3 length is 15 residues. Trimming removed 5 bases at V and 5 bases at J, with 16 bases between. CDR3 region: CASSSTGTQNNEQFF. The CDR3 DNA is TGTGCCAGTAGTTCCACCGGGACGCAGAACAATGAGCAGTTCTTC.

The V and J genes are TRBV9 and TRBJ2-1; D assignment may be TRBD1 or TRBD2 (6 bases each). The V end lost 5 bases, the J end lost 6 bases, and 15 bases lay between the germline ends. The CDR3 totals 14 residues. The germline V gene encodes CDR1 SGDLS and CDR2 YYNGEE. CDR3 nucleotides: TGTGCCAGCAGTCTCGAGGGGGGTCGCAATGAGCAGTTCTTC. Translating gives CASSLEGGRNEQFF.

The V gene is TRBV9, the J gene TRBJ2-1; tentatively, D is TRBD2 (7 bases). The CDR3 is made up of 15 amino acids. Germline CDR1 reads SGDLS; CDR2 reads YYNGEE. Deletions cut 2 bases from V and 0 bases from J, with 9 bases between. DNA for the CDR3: TGTGCCAGCAGCGTTGGGGGGGCCTCCTACAATGAGCAGTTCTTC. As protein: CASSVGGASYNEQFF.

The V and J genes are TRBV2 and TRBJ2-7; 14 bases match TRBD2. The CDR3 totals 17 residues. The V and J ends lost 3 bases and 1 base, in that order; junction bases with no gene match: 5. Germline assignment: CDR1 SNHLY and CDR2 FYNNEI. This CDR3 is CASSEGLAGDWSYEQYF. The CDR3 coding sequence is TGTGCCAGCAGTGAGGGACTAGCGGGAGATTGGTCCTACGAGCAGTACTTC.

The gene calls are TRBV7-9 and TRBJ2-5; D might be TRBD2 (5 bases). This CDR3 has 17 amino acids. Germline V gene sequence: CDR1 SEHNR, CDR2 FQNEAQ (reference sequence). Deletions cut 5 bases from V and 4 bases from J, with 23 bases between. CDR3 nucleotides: TGTGCCAGCAGCCCGAGACCCGGTCCGGCGGGCGGAGAGACCCAGTACTTC. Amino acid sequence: CASSPRPGPAGGETQYF.

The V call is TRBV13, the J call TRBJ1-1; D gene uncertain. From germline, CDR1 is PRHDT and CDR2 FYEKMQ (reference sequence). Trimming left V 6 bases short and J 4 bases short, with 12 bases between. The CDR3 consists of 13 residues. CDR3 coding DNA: TGTGCCAGCAGTCCTTTCAGTGGCACTGAAGCTTTCTTT. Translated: CASSPFSGTEAFF.

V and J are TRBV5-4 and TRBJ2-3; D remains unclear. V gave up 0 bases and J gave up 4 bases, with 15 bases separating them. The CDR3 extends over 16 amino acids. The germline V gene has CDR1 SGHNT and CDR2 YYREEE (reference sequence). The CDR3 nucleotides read TGTGCCAGCAGCTTGGAGGCAACTTCTTGGGCAGATACGCAGTATTTT. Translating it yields CASSLEATSWADTQYF.

CDR3 in amino acids: CASSQDPDRINQPQHF. The CDR3 DNA reads as TGCGCCAGCAGCCAAGATCCGGACAGAATCAATCAGCCCCAGCATTTT. The rearrangement links TRBV4-1 to TRBJ1-5; TRBD1 might be the D (6 bases). V lost 0 bases and J lost 3, with 12 bases in between. Germline lookup yields CDR1 MGHRA and CDR2 YSYEKL. The CDR3 runs 16 residues.

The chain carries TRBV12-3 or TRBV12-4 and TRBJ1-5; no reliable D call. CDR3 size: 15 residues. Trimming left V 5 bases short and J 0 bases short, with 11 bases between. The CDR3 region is CASSPARHSNQPQHF. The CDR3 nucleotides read TGTGCCAGCAGTCCTGCCAGACATAGCAATCAGCCCCAGCATTTT.

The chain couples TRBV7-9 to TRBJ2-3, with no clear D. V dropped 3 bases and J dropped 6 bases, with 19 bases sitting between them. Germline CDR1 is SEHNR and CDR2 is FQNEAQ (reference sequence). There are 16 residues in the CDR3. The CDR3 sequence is CASSFLFFNGSDTQYF. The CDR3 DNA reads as TGTGCCAGCAGCTTCCTATTCTTTAATGGATCGGATACGCAGTATTTT.

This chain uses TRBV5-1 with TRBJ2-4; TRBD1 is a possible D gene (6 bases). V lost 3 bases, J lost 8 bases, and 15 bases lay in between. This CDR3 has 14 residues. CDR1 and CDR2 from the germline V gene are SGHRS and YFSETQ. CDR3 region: CASSYRAPRDIQYF. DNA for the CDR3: TGCGCCAGCAGCTACAGGGCCCCCAGGGACATTCAGTACTTC.

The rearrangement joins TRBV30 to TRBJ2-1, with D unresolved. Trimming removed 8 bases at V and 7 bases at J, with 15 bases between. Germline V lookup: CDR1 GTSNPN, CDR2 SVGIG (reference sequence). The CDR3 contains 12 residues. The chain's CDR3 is CASHPLGNEQFF. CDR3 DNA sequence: TGTGCCAGCCACCCGTTAGGGAATGAGCAGTTCTTC.

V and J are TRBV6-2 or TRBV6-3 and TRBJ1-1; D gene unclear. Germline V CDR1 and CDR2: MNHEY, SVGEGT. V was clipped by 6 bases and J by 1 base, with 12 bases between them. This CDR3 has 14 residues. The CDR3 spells CASSPPAENTEAFF. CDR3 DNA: TGTGCCAGCAGCCCCCCGGCTGAGAACACTGAAGCTTTCTTT.

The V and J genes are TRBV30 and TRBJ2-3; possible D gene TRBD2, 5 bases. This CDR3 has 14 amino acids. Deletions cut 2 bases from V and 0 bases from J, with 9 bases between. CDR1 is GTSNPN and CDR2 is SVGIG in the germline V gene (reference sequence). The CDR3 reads CAWSRTGSTDTQYF. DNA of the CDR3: TGTGCCTGGAGTAGAACGGGGAGCACAGATACGCAGTATTTT.